These 10 T cell receptor beta chains were all obtained from the same sample, sequenced in a study of shared clonotypes between healthy human individuals (dated by TCRdb to about 2020). CD8 naive samples consisted of CD45RO-negative cells that were positively selected for CCR7, yielding a CD45RA+CCR7+ population without TemRA cells. The library was made by the immunoSEQ multiplex PCR assay. Drawn from immuneACCESS, this table holds only the in-frame rearrangements with V and J called that TCRdb kept. Clones are partly lost; checked studies trace under half to an unresolved V gene and leave the rest unexplained. This sample is represented by around 1,900,000 clones; 93% of them were singletons. Less than 2% of the sample comes from the top ten. Material for sequencing was naive CD8+ T cells from PBMCs. The cell subset or site label of this sample denotes: CD45RA+CCR7+. The receptor set was obtained from a man aged 18 to 29 in good health. Some clones in this sample may be carry-over from other donors' samples.

J is TRBJ1-1 and V is TRBV5-4; D not certain. The CDR3 contains 14 residues. The germline V and J ends were trimmed by 5 bases and 0 bases, with 11 bases remaining between them. Germline V gene data show CDR1 as SGHNT and CDR2 as YYREEE (reference sequence). The CDR3 sequence is CASSFEEVNTEAFF. CDR3 bases: TGTGCCAGCAGTTTCGAGGAGGTGAACACTGAAGCTTTCTTT.

This chain connects TRBV4-3 to TRBJ2-7; D is possibly TRBD1 or TRBD2 (5 bases each). This CDR3 spans 16 amino acids. With 0 bases removed from V and 1 base from J, the gap between germline ends came to 13 bases. From germline, CDR1 is LGHNA and CDR2 YSLEER. CDR3 sequence (DNA): TGCGCCAGCAGCCAAGACCCGTCGGGGCAATCCTACGAGCAGTACTTC. Translation gives CASSQDPSGQSYEQYF.

V is TRBV7-8 and J is TRBJ2-7, with unresolved D. Trimming took off 4 bases at V and 5 bases at J, with 18 bases between the two ends. This CDR3 region has 15 residues. CDR1 is SGHVS, CDR2 FQNEAQ, per germline. Written as DNA, the CDR3 is TGTGCCAGCAGCTCACCGCCTCAACAACGGGACGAGCAGTACTTC. Translated, it gives CASSSPPQQRDEQYF.

V gene TRBV30 combines with J gene TRBJ2-7; TRBD1 agrees at 10 bases. Germline V CDR1 and CDR2: GTSNPN, SVGIG (reference sequence). Trimming removed 5 bases from V and 4 bases from J; junction bases left unmatched: 8. CDR3 length: 14 residues. The CDR3 is CAWATGTGAYEQYF. CDR3 nucleotide sequence: TGTGCCTGGGCAACCGGGACAGGGGCTTACGAGCAGTACTTC.

The chain has TRBV11-1 and TRBJ2-1, with 9 bases that match TRBD1. The CDR3 sequence is 16 residues long. Germline V gene data show CDR1 as SGHAT and CDR2 as FQDESV (reference sequence). V dropped 5 bases and J dropped 3; count of bases not matched to a gene: 8. The CDR3 here is CASSPRGQGGYNEQFF. In DNA form, the CDR3 reads TGTGCCAGCAGCCCGAGGGGACAGGGTGGCTACAATGAGCAGTTCTTC.

A note on this clone: Other DNA sequences in the sample encode the same CDR3. CDR3 DNA: TGTGCCAGCAGCCGGACAGGGCCTAATGAAAAACTGTTTTTT. Protein: CASSRTGPNEKLFF. The J gene is TRBJ1-4, the V gene TRBV7-9; 8 bases are shared with TRBD1. V lost 5 bases and J lost 3; bases outside the gene matches: 2. The CDR3 is 14 amino acids. CDR1 is SEHNR and CDR2 is FQNEAQ in the germline V gene (reference sequence).

The chain recombines TRBV4-1 with TRBJ2-7, with TRBD1 identical over 11 bases. Germline CDR1 MGHRA, CDR2 YSYEKL. The CDR3 length is 17 residues. Losses at the gene ends were 1 base for V and 5 bases for J; bases not matched to a gene: 10. CDR3 DNA sequence: TGCGCCAGCAGCCAAGTCGTTCGGACAGGGGGCTTCCACGAGCAGTACTTC. Protein sequence: CASSQVVRTGGFHEQYF.

This clone was counted once. Distinct nucleotide sequences in the sample also encode this CDR3. This chain links TRBV28 with TRBJ2-3, with TRBD2 matching over 8 bases. This CDR3 is built from 15 residues. With V trimmed by 4 bases and J by 6 bases, 9 bases remained unmatched. The germline CDR1 and CDR2 sequences are MDHEN and SYDVKM. This chain's CDR3 is CASSSRAGAWDTQYF. The CDR3 DNA reads TGTGCCAGCAGTTCCAGAGCGGGAGCTTGGGATACGCAGTATTTT.

This clone was recorded once. V usage is TRBV19 and J usage is TRBJ2-5; 8 bases map to TRBD1. CDR3 length equals 15 residues. Germline CDR1 is LNHDA and CDR2 is SQIVND (reference sequence). V was pared by 1 base and J by 1 base, with 2 bases of the junction left unmatched. The CDR3 coding sequence is TGTGCCAGTAGTATAGGGACAGGGTTCCAAGAGACCCAGTACTTC. Protein: CASSIGTGFQETQYF. Looking up the rest from reference TRBV19 and TRBJ2-5 gives the full variable domain: DGGITQSPKYLFRKEGQNVTLSCEQNLNHDAMYWYRQDPGQGLRLIYYSQIVNDFQKGDIAEGYSVSREKKESFPLTVTSAQKNPTAFYLCASSIGTGFQETQYFGPGTRLLVL.

The chain combines TRBV29-1 with TRBJ2-3, with 7 positions matching TRBD1. Unmatched junction bases numbered 11, after V lost 6 bases and J lost 5 bases. The CDR3 has 14 amino acids. Germline values: CDR1 SQVTM, CDR2 ANQGSEA. The CDR3 protein is CSVDNRGPKDTQYF. In DNA, the CDR3 is TGCAGCGTCGATAACAGGGGTCCCAAAGATACGCAGTATTTT.